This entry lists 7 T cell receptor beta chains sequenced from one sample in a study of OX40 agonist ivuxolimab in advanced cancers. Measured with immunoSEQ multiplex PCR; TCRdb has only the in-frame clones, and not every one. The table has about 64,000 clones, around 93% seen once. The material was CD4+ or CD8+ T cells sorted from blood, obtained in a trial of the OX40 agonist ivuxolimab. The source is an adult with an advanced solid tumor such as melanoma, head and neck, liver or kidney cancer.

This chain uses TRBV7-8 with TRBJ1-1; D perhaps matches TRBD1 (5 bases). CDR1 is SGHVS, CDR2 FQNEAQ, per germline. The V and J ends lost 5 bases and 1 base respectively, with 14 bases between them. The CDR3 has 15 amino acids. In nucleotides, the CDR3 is TGTGCCAGCAGCCCTCGGGACTCCAAGAACACTGAAGCTTTCTTT. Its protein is CASSPRDSKNTEAFF.

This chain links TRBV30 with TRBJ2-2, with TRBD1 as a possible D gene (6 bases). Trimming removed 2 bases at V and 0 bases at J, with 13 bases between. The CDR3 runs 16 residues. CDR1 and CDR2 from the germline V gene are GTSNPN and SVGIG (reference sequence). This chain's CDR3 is CAWSHLGAANTGELFF. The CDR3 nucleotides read TGTGCCTGGAGTCACTTGGGGGCGGCGAACACCGGGGAGCTGTTTTTT.

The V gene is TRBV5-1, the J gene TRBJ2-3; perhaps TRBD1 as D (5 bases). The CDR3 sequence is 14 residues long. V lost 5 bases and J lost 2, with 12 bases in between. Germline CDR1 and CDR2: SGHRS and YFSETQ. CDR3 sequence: CASRVQEPTDTQYF. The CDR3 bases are TGCGCCAGCAGAGTACAGGAACCCACAGATACGCAGTATTTT.

The CDR3: CASSFGYPTGELFF. The CDR3, as DNA: TGTGCCAGCAGCTTCGGATACCCAACCGGGGAGCTGTTTTTT. The chain employs TRBV5-6 and TRBJ2-2; no definite D call. V dropped 2 bases and J dropped 5 bases, with 10 bases sitting between them. In germline, CDR1 is SGHDT, CDR2 YYEEEE. CDR3 size: 14 residues.

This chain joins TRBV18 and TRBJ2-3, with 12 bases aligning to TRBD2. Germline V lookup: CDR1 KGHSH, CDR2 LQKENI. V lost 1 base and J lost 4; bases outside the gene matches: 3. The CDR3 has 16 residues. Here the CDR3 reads CASSPRPSGRADTQYF. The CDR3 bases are TGTGCCAGCTCACCACGTCCTAGCGGGAGGGCAGATACGCAGTATTTT.

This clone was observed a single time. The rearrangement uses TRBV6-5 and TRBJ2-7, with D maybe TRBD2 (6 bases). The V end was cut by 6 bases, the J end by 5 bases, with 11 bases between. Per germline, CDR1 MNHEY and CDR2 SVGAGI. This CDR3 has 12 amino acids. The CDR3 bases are TGTGCCAGCAGCGTCGGGAGCGACGAGCAGTACTTC. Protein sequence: CASSVGSDEQYF.

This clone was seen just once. The CDR3 region is CASSSGQGRSYNEQFF. In DNA form, the CDR3 reads TGTGCCAGCAGCTCGGGACAGGGTCGCTCCTACAATGAGCAGTTCTTC. The genes are TRBV11-3 and TRBJ2-1, with TRBD1 identical over 9 bases. V was pared by 4 bases and J by 0 bases, with 4 bases of the junction left unmatched. Germline loops: CDR1 SGHNT, CDR2 YENEEA. The CDR3 spans 16 residues.